A single sample gave rise to the 3 T cell receptor beta chains below, sequenced in a study of T cell responses to AZD1222 COVID-19 vaccine. The assay was immunoSEQ multiplex PCR, and TCRdb's table has in-frame clones only and misses some. The data contain about 130,000 clones, nearly 95% of them seen just once; the ten biggest clones take up 0.91%. The material sequenced was peripheral blood, taken on day 0 of AZD1222 vaccination. Source of these receptors: an adult in good health.

CDR3 DNA: TGTGCCAGTAGGGCAACGGGACTCAAGAACACTGAAGCTTTCTTT. Protein product: CASRATGLKNTEAFF. This sequence joins TRBV19 and TRBJ1-1; tentatively, D is TRBD1 (5 bases). This CDR3 has 15 residues. The V gene lost 6 bases and the J gene lost 1 base, with 15 bases spanning the gap. CDR1 and CDR2 from the germline V gene are LNHDA and SQIVND (reference sequence).

The genes are TRBV5-4 and TRBJ1-2; TRBD1 aligns across 8 bases. The CDR3 spans 14 residues. V shed 2 bases and J 4 bases; nucleotides not matched to a gene: 4. Germline CDR1 reads SGHNT; CDR2 reads YYREEE (reference sequence). CDR3 nucleotides: TGTGCCAGCAGCTTTTCAGGGGGCGGCTATGGCTACACCTTC. It yields the protein CASSFSGGGYGYTF.

The chain is built from TRBV9 and TRBJ2-1; TRBD2 is a possible D gene (6 bases). The CDR3 sequence is 14 residues long. The germline V gene encodes CDR1 SGDLS and CDR2 YYNGEE. Trimming cost V 1 base and J 6 bases, with 11 bases left between them. CDR3 in amino acids: CASSVRGIANEQFF. CDR3 bases: TGTGCCAGCAGCGTACGGGGGATCGCCAATGAGCAGTTCTTC.